Below, one T cell receptor beta chain is given with its context. Antigen: not known. TCRdb recomputed calls from the 5' RACE reads with MiXCR, one row per CDR3 protein. The sample includes roughly 60,000 distinct CDR3 sequences, around 5% of them seen just once. The record originates from a study of neurological immune-mediated disorders. General study results and limits: Neither clinical nor MRI features were found to be associated with the multiple sclerosis repertoire cluster.

The TCR comes from a woman between 45 and 65 years old with multiple sclerosis. Sequences were obtained from PBMCs.

CDR3 in amino acids: CASSLVARGPELMNTEAFF. The CDR3 DNA sequence: TGCGCCAGCAGCTTGGTGGCCAGAGGCCCAGAGCTAATGAACACTGAAGCTTTCTTT. The genes are TRBV5-1 and TRBJ1-1; no reliable D call. V lost 0 bases and J lost 0, with 21 bases in between. CDR1 and CDR2 (germline): SGHRS, YFSETQ. CDR3 size: 19 residues.